This is a list of T cell receptor beta chains from one sample in a study of human T cells and chemical hapten exposure. MiXCR was run by TCRdb on the reads, yielding one entry per CDR3 protein. This table holds around 120,000 distinct CDR3 sequences, over 7.5% found once. The sample consisted of whole blood. The receptors come from a human donor in good health. Some clones in this sample may be carry-over from other donors' samples. The conserved cysteine and the conserved F or W are not part of the CDR3 here. Fields, in order: V gene, J gene, CDR3 protein.

TRBV6-2/TRBV6-3	TRBJ2-2	ATRTRTGYTGELF
TRBV6-6	TRBJ2-6	ASSYSGLGGANVLT
TRBV10-2	TRBJ2-7	ASTPGLETYEQY
TRBV29-1	TRBJ2-1	SVKGLFYNEQF
TRBV19	TRBJ2-2	ASSPNKNTGELF
TRBV18	TRBJ1-1	ASSPPTGDYTEAF
TRBV4-3	TRBJ1-1	ASSQDTMRQENTEAF
TRBV20-1	TRBJ2-3	SATHGLAPITDTQY
TRBV20-1	TRBJ2-3	SAMRSGDTQY
TRBV20-1	TRBJ1-6	SAREGGASPLH
TRBV13	TRBJ1-1	ASSLMVSPEAF